This record covers a single TCR beta chain. Its specificity is unknown. This sample was included in a study of cytomegalovirus exposure and HLA in healthy donors. Study-wide results and limits: Presence/absence results assume similar sequencing depth per donor, which may not hold.

The CDR3 has 15 amino acids. Germline V lookup: CDR1 SNHLY, CDR2 FYNNEI. Trimming stripped 8 bases from V and 2 bases from J, with 16 bases between. Amplification used 60 Vbeta primers and 13 Jbeta primers. TCRdb keeps only in-frame clones here, not all; method: immunoSEQ multiplex PCR. Its clone listing holds tens of thousands of clones. The chain employs TRBV2 and TRBJ1-3; D is uncertain. The sequenced material came from PBMCs. This TCR came from a man aged 45-65 years in good health and CMV-seropositive. CDR3 loop: CASGSEAIAGNTIYF. In DNA, the CDR3 is TGTGCCAGCGGGTCTGAGGCAATAGCTGGAAACACCATATATTTT.